The rows below give T cell receptor beta chains drawn from one sample of a study of chemoradiotherapy in HPV16-positive cancers. Measured with immunoSEQ multiplex PCR; TCRdb has only the in-frame clones, and not every one. The data contain 16,000 or so clones, about two thirds of them singletons. The material was tumor tissue, obtained from a patient who underwent chemoradiotherapy. Receptor source: a human donor with HPV-associated anogenital cancer. CDR3s include the opening cysteine and the closing phenylalanine or tryptophan. D genes are given only for firm matches. Where a row states a size, it is once, few, many or the class of an expanded clone; other rows omit it.

v_call,clone_size,d_call,j_call,cdr3_nt,cdr3_aa
TRBV28,NA,TRBD1,TRBJ1-5,TGTGCCAGCAGTCCACGGACAGGGAGACGCAATCAGCCCCAGCATTTT,CASSPRTGRRNQPQHF
TRBV6-1,few,TRBD1,TRBJ1-3,TGTGCCAGCAGTGAACAGGGGGCGCGAAGAAACACCATATATTTT,CASSEQGARRNTIYF
TRBV5-5,few,TRBD1,TRBJ2-7,TGTGCCAGCAGCAGTAGGACAGGGGCATTCTTCGAGCAGTACTTC,CASSSRTGAFFEQYF
TRBV6-6,NA,NA,TRBJ1-1,TGTGCCAGCAGTTACAGGTCGGGCAGGAGGTTGAGTGAAGCTTTCTTT,CASSYRSGRRLSEAFF
TRBV5-4,few,NA,TRBJ2-3,TGTGCCAGCAGCTTTGGTCCTAGCACGCAGTATTTT,CASSFGPSTQYF
TRBV4-2,NA,TRBD1,TRBJ2-7,TGTGCCAGCAGCCAAGCCACCAGACAGGGAAACTACGAGCAGTACTTC,CASSQATRQGNYEQYF
TRBV2,NA,NA,TRBJ2-7,TGTGCCACCTCCGGACCCTCCTACGAGCAGTACTTC,CATSGPSYEQYF
TRBV28,NA,NA,TRBJ1-6,TGTGCCAGCAGCCTCACCAATTCACCCCTCCACTTT,CASSLTNSPLHF
TRBV6-1,NA,NA,TRBJ2-7,TGTGCCAGCAGTGAAGCCCCAGGACCAGCCTACGAGCAGTACTTC,CASSEAPGPAYEQYF
TRBV5-1,medium-sized,NA,TRBJ1-2,TGCGCCAGCAGCTTGAGCACAGGGAACTATGGCTACACCTTC,CASSLSTGNYGYTF
TRBV7-2,NA,TRBD2,TRBJ2-1,TGTGCCAGCAGCTTAGTTGTCGGGAGGGGGGTCAATGAGCAGTTCTTC,CASSLVVGRGVNEQFF
TRBV19,NA,TRBD1,TRBJ2-5,TGTGCCAGTAGTGCGTCGGGACAGGGTGGCGAGACCCAGTACTTC,CASSASGQGGETQYF
TRBV6-1,NA,NA,TRBJ1-6,TGTGCCAGCAGGATCGGACGGTATAATTCACCCCTCCACTTT,CASRIGRYNSPLHF
TRBV2,NA,TRBD1,TRBJ1-1,TGTGCCAGCAGGGGACAGTGGAACACTGAAGCTTTCTTT,CASRGQWNTEAFF
TRBV7-3,NA,NA,TRBJ1-1,TGTGCCAGCAGCTTAGATACCCTTGAAGCTTTCTTT,CASSLDTLEAFF
TRBV6-1,few,NA,TRBJ1-2,TGTGCCAGCAGTTTCCATCAGGGTCGGGGCTACACCTTC,CASSFHQGRGYTF
TRBV7-3,NA,TRBD2,TRBJ2-1,TGTGCCAGCAGCTTAACAGCGGGGGGGCTCAATGAGCAGTTCTTC,CASSLTAGGLNEQFF